These 19 T cell receptor beta chains were all obtained from the same sample, sequenced in a study of blood T cell repertoires in COVID-19. Clones were read by immunoSEQ multiplex PCR, and TCRdb kept only the in-frame ones, dropping some. The data contain some 120,000 clones, 81% of them singletons. Sequenced input: peripheral blood. Every receptor here comes from a man in his thirties or forties with COVID-19, enrolled during active disease.

This clone was seen only once. The chain carries TRBV5-1 and TRBJ1-5; 7 positions match TRBD1. This CDR3 region has 14 residues. Trimming cost V 5 bases and J 2 bases; bases outside gene matches: 4. From germline, CDR1 is SGHRS and CDR2 YFSETQ. In DNA form, the CDR3 reads TGCGCCAGCAGGGCCGGACAGGGCAATCAGCCCCAGCATTTT. As protein: CASRAGQGNQPQHF.

This clone came up a few times. This sequence joins TRBV9 and TRBJ2-3; 11 nucleotides agree with TRBD1. Germline V lookup: CDR1 SGDLS, CDR2 YYNGEE. CDR3 length: 15 amino acids. V lost 4 bases and J lost 5; bases outside the gene matches: 6. Here the CDR3 DNA reads TGTGCCAGCAGCCCCGGGGACAGGGGGGGAGATACGCAGTATTTT. Protein product: CASSPGDRGGDTQYF.

This clone was detected a few times. The gene calls are TRBV2 and TRBJ1-3; D uncertain. V lost 6 bases and J lost 4, with 13 bases in between. The CDR3 length is 14 residues. Germline V gives CDR1 SNHLY, CDR2 FYNNEI. The CDR3: CASRAPGAGNTIYF. CDR3 in DNA: TGTGCCAGCAGGGCCCCAGGCGCAGGAAACACCATATATTTT.

The chain is built from TRBV15 and TRBJ1-1; unclear D gene. Trimming pared 0 bases from V and 0 bases from J, leaving 2 bases between. CDR1 and CDR2 (germline): LNHNV, YYDKDF (reference sequence). The CDR3 has 13 amino acids. The CDR3 DNA is TGTGCCACCAGCAGAGATATGAACACTGAAGCTTTCTTT. It translates to CATSRDMNTEAFF.

This clone was picked up one time. The J gene is TRBJ2-7, the V gene TRBV18; 8 nucleotides line up with TRBD1. The CDR3 sequence is 16 residues long. Germline assignment: CDR1 KGHSH and CDR2 LQKENI. The ends lost 3 bases at V and 2 bases at J; junction bases unmatched: 9. The CDR3 protein is CASSPSLGTGTYEQYF. In nucleotides, the CDR3 is TGTGCCAGCTCACCGTCATTAGGGACAGGTACCTACGAGCAGTACTTC.

This clone appeared once. V usage is TRBV7-8 and J usage is TRBJ2-7, with TRBD1 matching over 8 bases. This CDR3 contains 13 residues. Germline V gene data show CDR1 as SGHVS and CDR2 as FQNEAQ. Unmatched junction bases numbered 3, after V lost 2 bases and J lost 6 bases. CDR3 protein: CASSLPGQGEQYF. CDR3 bases: TGTGCCAGCAGCTTACCCGGACAGGGCGAGCAGTACTTC.

The CDR3 bases are TGTGCCAGCAGCTTTTGGAGCTCCTACGAGCAGTACTTC. Amino acids: CASSFWSSYEQYF. The V and J genes are TRBV5-6 and TRBJ2-7; D is undetermined. CDR3 length: 13 amino acids. V was pared by 2 bases and J by 0 bases, with 6 bases between. Germline CDR1 and CDR2: SGHDT and YYEEEE.

V is TRBV6-6 and J is TRBJ2-1; 9 positions agree with TRBD2. V shed 4 bases, J shed 9 bases, and the junction held 4 bases outside the gene matches. The CDR3 contains 13 residues. Looked up from germline, CDR1 is MNHNY and CDR2 is SVGAGI (reference sequence). In DNA form, the CDR3 reads TGTGCCAGCAGTTCGAGTAGCGGGGGTGAGCAGTTCTTC. It yields the protein CASSSSSGGEQFF.

The chain is built from TRBV12-3 or TRBV12-4 and TRBJ2-5; tentative D call: TRBD2 (6 bases). The CDR3 length is 13 residues. V shed 1 base and J shed 9 bases, with 12 bases lying between them. CDR3 sequence: CASSLVPGGAQYF. The CDR3 bases are TGTGCCAGCAGTTTAGTCCCCGGAGGGGCCCAGTACTTC.

This chain connects TRBV7-8 to TRBJ1-1; 7 nucleotides align to TRBD1. J lost 5 bases, V lost 2 bases, and 5 bases had no gene match. CDR1 and CDR2 from the germline V gene are SGHVS and FQNEAQ. This CDR3 is 14 amino acids long. The CDR3 region has the DNA TGTGCCAGCAGCTTAATGCAGGGGGGAACTGAAGCTTTCTTT. It yields the protein CASSLMQGGTEAFF.

There are a few counts of this clone. This chain joins TRBV12-3 or TRBV12-4 and TRBJ2-7, with D tentatively TRBD1 (6 bases). The V end lost 4 bases, the J end lost 3 bases, and 7 bases lay between the germline ends. CDR3 length: 12 residues. This chain's CDR3 is CASSSQGYEQYF. The CDR3 nucleotides read TGTGCCAGCAGTTCACAGGGCTACGAGCAGTACTTC.

The rearrangement joins TRBV28 to TRBJ2-3; 10 bases are shared with TRBD1. After removal of 5 bases from V and 4 bases from J, the junction contained 12 bases not matched to a gene. The length of the CDR3 is 17 residues. CDR1 is MDHEN, CDR2 SYDVKM, per germline. CDR3 protein: CASSLSHPGTGADTQYF. The CDR3 DNA reads TGTGCCAGCAGTCTCTCCCACCCCGGGACAGGGGCAGATACGCAGTATTTT. The full variable domain, rest sourced from reference TRBV28 and TRBJ2-3, is DVKVTQSSRYLVKRTGEKVFLECVQDMDHENMFWYRQDPGLGLRLIYFSYDVKMKEKGDIPEGYSVSREKKERFSLILESASTNQTSMYLCASSLSHPGTGADTQYFGPGTRLTVL.

The chain is built from TRBV24-1 and TRBJ1-2, with 11 bases that match TRBD1. With 3 bases clipped from V and 2 bases from J, the junction kept 7 bases outside the gene matches. CDR3 size: 17 residues. The germline gives CDR1 KGHDR, CDR2 SFDVKD. Here the CDR3 reads CATSDQAGQGANYGYTF. CDR3 coding DNA: TGTGCCACCAGTGATCAGGCCGGACAGGGGGCGAACTATGGCTACACCTTC.

This chain uses TRBV5-1 with TRBJ1-4; a possible D gene is TRBD1 (5 bases). Per germline, CDR1 SGHRS and CDR2 YFSETQ. The CDR3 is 14 amino acids. Trimming stripped 2 bases from V and 3 bases from J, with 8 bases between. The CDR3 DNA follows: TGCGCCAGCAGCTTCGGGGGGGCTAATGAAAAACTGTTTTTT. Translation gives CASSFGGANEKLFF.

The genes are TRBV2 and TRBJ2-7; D is perhaps TRBD1 (5 bases). The length of the CDR3 is 11 residues. CDR1 is SNHLY and CDR2 is FYNNEI in the germline V gene. V was clipped by 8 bases and J by 3 bases, with 8 bases between them. The CDR3, as DNA: TGTGCCAGCGCCAGGGACTACGAGCAGTACTTC. As protein: CASARDYEQYF.

This sequence joins TRBV11-3 and TRBJ2-5; 15 nucleotides agree with TRBD2. Germline V gene lookup returns CDR1 SGHNT and CDR2 YENEEA. Unmatched junction bases numbered 6, after V lost 6 bases and J lost 1 base. The CDR3 runs to 17 residues. CDR3 in amino acids: CASSPGTSGGLQETQYF. CDR3 in DNA: TGTGCCAGCAGTCCCGGGACTAGCGGGGGGCTCCAAGAGACCCAGTACTTC.

This chain links TRBV5-4 with TRBJ2-3; 10 nucleotides line up with TRBD2. Germline-derived CDR1 and CDR2 are SGHNT and YYREEE (reference sequence). The junction had 8 bases not matched to a gene; V was cut back by 7 bases and J by 0 bases. The CDR3 runs to 16 residues. DNA for the CDR3: TGTGCCAGCTGCCGAACTAGCGGGACTAGCACAGATACGCAGTATTTT. Encoded protein: CASCRTSGTSTDTQYF.

The rearrangement uses TRBV20-1 and TRBJ2-7; TRBD2 matches 12 bases. V shed 3 bases and J 4 bases; nucleotides not matched to a gene: 13. Looked up from germline, CDR1 is DFQATT and CDR2 is SNEGSKA (reference sequence). This CDR3 is 17 amino acids long. CDR3 residues: CSASRLAGGRLDYEQYF. CDR3 sequence (DNA): TGCAGTGCTAGTCGCCTAGCGGGAGGGAGGTTGGATTACGAGCAGTACTTC.

The V call is TRBV29-1, the J call TRBJ2-7; TRBD1 matches 7 bases. The CDR3 runs to 15 residues. Trimming cost V 1 base and J 0 bases; bases outside gene matches: 6. Germline CDR1 is SQVTM and CDR2 is ANQGSEA. This chain's CDR3 is CSVEAPGQSSYEQYF. CDR3 in DNA: TGCAGCGTTGAAGCTCCGGGACAGAGCTCCTACGAGCAGTACTTC.